This TCR beta chain was captured in a study of fetal regulatory T cell absence and autoimmunity. Study-level results: TRB gene family usage was broadly similar in cord blood and pancreas. Compared with cord blood, pancreas showed oligoclonal TCR enrichment, some clones over 95-fold.

This was a survey-level run. TCRdb's copy holds only in-frame clones and misses some; the assay was immunoSEQ multiplex PCR. The sample contains more than 85,000 clones, 60% to 80% of which appear only once. Remarks on this clone: Its target is not known.

This receptor was obtained from a male donor with IPEX syndrome. Material: pancreas tissue.

CDR3 loop: CASSILTGTSGNHEQFF. The CDR3, as DNA: TGTGCCAGTAGTATTCTAACCGGGACTAGCGGGAACCATGAGCAGTTCTTC. The chain is built from TRBV19 and TRBJ2-1; 13 positions match TRBD2. CDR1 is LNHDA, CDR2 SQIVND, per germline (reference sequence). The trim removed 3 bases at V and 8 bases at J, leaving 10 bases unmatched. The CDR3 totals 17 residues.